The text below deals with one T cell receptor delta chain. Based on its abundance in the sample, this clone is medium-sized (0.01 to 0.1%). Its antigen specificity is not known. Qualities for individual bases were not recorded, and no much larger clone is one base off. This CDR3 is also generated by other DNA sequences in the sample. Thymic samples were depleted of alphabeta T cells, then CD3+ TCRVdelta1+ TCRVdelta2- thymocytes were FACS-sorted. The purity of the sorted Vdelta1+ thymocytes fell between about 96% and 99.6%. Thymic specimens were obtained from about eight paediatric patients, aged from 5 days to 15 months, who were undergoing corrective cardiac surgery. Thymic tissue was dispersed and mononuclear cells isolated on a Histopaque-1077 density gradient. Staining used anti-TCRVdelta1 clone TS8.2, anti-TCRVdelta2 clone B6, anti-CD3 clone HIT3a and anti-TCRalphabeta clone IP26 antibodies. This entry belongs to a study of Vδ1+ human thymocytes (dated by TCRdb to the late 2010s). Some background on the complete study: The study characterised mRNA-level TRG and TRD CDR3 repertoires of highly purified Vdelta1+ thymocytes from young children as a data resource. Earlier work had validated the multiplex-based CDR3 amplicon strategy against 5'RACE-based methods for generating CDR3 amplicons.

RNA was extracted with the RNeasy mini kit and reverse transcribed using Superscript III. Multiplex PCR was used to generate CDR3 amplicons, with pooled V-gene forward primers and a constant-region reverse primer carrying Illumina adaptor overhangs. After gel purification, the amplicons were indexed with Nextera index primers over about 8 extra PCR cycles and then purified using AMPure XP beads. Sequencing of the libraries was done on an Illumina MiSeq using paired-end 250 bp reads, dual indexing and a roughly 20% PhiX spike-in. From the authors' description of their analysis: FastQC was used to quality check the reads, while ea-utils fastq-join merged the TRG read pairs. IMGT/HighV-QUEST was used to annotate the sequences, only productive sequences with an unambiguous V-gene assignment were kept, and clonotypes were defined as sequences sharing an identical CDR3 sequence. VDJtools 1.1.1, tcR 2.2.3, Treemap and vegan Shannon diversity in R 3.4.4 were used for downstream analysis. TCRdb reanalyzed the public reads with the CATT caller, and identical DNA sequences were merged afterwards. The V and J calls come from TCRdb's annotation, not from the publication. Here the sample has under 30,000 delta-chain clones; under 8% occur a single time. Approximately 1% of the sample goes to the ten largest clones.

Trimming costs V 0 bases and J 0 bases, and their ends lie 19 bases apart. The CDR3 sequence holds 18 residues, the cysteine and phenylalanine included. The kept DNA is CDR3 alone, 54 bases in frame from the first base. The germline V gene sets CDR1 to GEAIGNYY and CDR2 to EKD. Findings and caveats that apply to the study as a whole: In contrast to oligoclonal peripheral blood repertoires, thymic TRG and TRD repertoires appeared to be highly polyclonal with Gaussian CDR3 length distributions. The use of highly purified populations and single-cell validation was advised by the authors, since misinterpretation of bulk repertoire data could be caused by unexpected Vdelta2 sequences. Many TRG clonotypes were shared between donors (up to about 6.9x10^3), whereas TRD repertoires were essentially private (max about 120 shared). About 18% of thymic TRD sequences were found to be Vdelta2 (and few were Vdelta3) despite high sort purity, in contrast to peripheral blood Vdelta1+ controls. Donors did not cluster by age or sex, so the analyses were not stratified by age or sex.

Sequencing was carried out using Vdelta1+ gamma-delta thymocytes from the thymus. Interpreted using the paper, the cell subset or site label stands for: FACS-sorted CD3+ TCRalphabeta- TCRVdelta1+ TCRVdelta2- thymocytes. The receptor was isolated from a girl less than two years old who had congenital heart surgery. The chain is encoded by TRDV2 joined to TRDJ1; 6 matching bases give a weak D call of TRDD3. At the DNA level, the sequence is TGTGCCTGTGACACCGATCTGGGGATTAATTCCTACACCGATAAACTCATCTTT. Translation gives CACDTDLGINSYTDKLIF.